Each of the 25 T cell receptor beta chains below was sequenced from the same sample in a study of T cells in Graves' hyperthyroidism and ophthalmopathy (dated by TCRdb to between 2018 and 2021). The library was built by means of multiplex PCR. This sample was sequenced with an Illumina HiSeq 2000. The TCR beta CDR3 regions were amplified from the RNA transcripts. The TCR CDR3 was subjected to a first round of RT-PCR using the HTBI primer set and the Qiagen OneStep RT-PCR kit. TCRdb took the public reads, trimmed them with fastp at Q25, ran MiXCR for clone calling and kept in-frame beta chains. Rows with one shared CDR3 protein collapse into an entry with the most common genes and DNA. This sample gives some 350,000 distinct CDR3 sequences in total; 25% of them show up just once. Roughly 70% of the sample belongs to the ten largest clones. Sequencing was done on a sample of blood. Receptor source: a man aged 50-60 years with Graves' hyperthyroidism.

There are a few counts of this clonotype. The chain recombines TRBV12-3 or TRBV12-4 with TRBJ1-6, with D unclear. With 5 bases removed from V and 8 bases from J, the gap between germline ends came to 10 bases. This CDR3 comprises 13 residues. CDR3 DNA: TGTGCCAGCAGTCGACAAGGCTATTCACCCCTCCACTTT. Protein: CASSRQGYSPLHF.

The table lists this clonotype with a few counts. The chain links TRBV6-1 to TRBJ1-5; 10 bases fit TRBD1. In germline, CDR1 is MNHNS, CDR2 SASEGT. The CDR3 is 17 residues long. The V gene end was trimmed by 5 bases and the J gene end by 5 bases; junction bases not matched to a gene: 12. The chain's CDR3 is CASSTGQGFGDHQPQHF. For the CDR3, the DNA is TGTGCCAGCAGTACGGGACAGGGGTTTGGGGATCATCAGCCCCAGCATTTT.

The chain combines TRBV13 with TRBJ2-7, with 7 bases lining up with TRBD1. This CDR3 contains 13 residues. The germline V gene encodes CDR1 PRHDT and CDR2 FYEKMQ (reference sequence). V lost 6 bases and J lost 7; bases outside the gene matches: 9. CDR3 sequence reads: CASRYGTEREQYF. CDR3 DNA: TGTGCCAGCAGATATGGGACAGAGCGGGAGCAGTACTTC.

In its sample, this clonotype was seen a few times. This chain links TRBV5-1 with TRBJ2-3; D remains unclear. Looked up from germline, CDR1 is SGHRS and CDR2 is YFSETQ. Trimming shortened V by 0 bases and J by 2 bases, and 10 bases separated the two germline ends. The CDR3 runs to 15 residues. This CDR3 is CASSLDRFNTDTQYF. The CDR3 nucleotides read TGCGCCAGCAGCTTGGACAGATTCAACACAGATACGCAGTATTTT. Filled out from reference TRBV5-1 and TRBJ2-3, the complete variable domain reads KAGVTQTPRYLIKTRGQQVTLSCSPISGHRSVSWYQQTPGQGLQFLFEYFSETQRNKGNFPGRFSGRQFSNSRSEMNVSTLELGDSALYLCASSLDRFNTDTQYFGPGTRLTVL.

This clonotype was seen a few times. J is TRBJ2-1 and V is TRBV3-1, with 11 bases aligning to TRBD1. Per the germline V gene, CDR1 is LGHDT and CDR2 is YNNKEL (reference sequence). This CDR3 has 16 amino acids. J was trimmed by 8 bases and V by 2 bases; bases with no gene match: 8. This CDR3 is CASSQLMGTGGYEQFF. CDR3 sequence (DNA): TGTGCCAGCAGCCAACTTATGGGGACAGGGGGTTATGAGCAGTTCTTC.

The chain uses TRBV27 and TRBJ1-2, with 8 bases matching TRBD1. Trimming at V came to 8 bases and at J to 8 bases, leaving 10 bases not matched to a gene. CDR1 and CDR2 from the germline V gene are MNHEY and SMNVEV (reference sequence). The CDR3 contains 13 residues. The CDR3 nucleotides are TGTGCCAGCGGGTGGACAGGGAATGAGGGCTACACCTTC. Amino acids: CASGWTGNEGYTF.

Only a few counts were recorded for this clonotype. The V and J genes are TRBV2 and TRBJ2-1; tentatively, D is TRBD2 (6 bases). Germline CDR1 and CDR2: SNHLY and FYNNEI. The CDR3 has 16 residues. Trimming left V 4 bases short and J 1 base short, with 14 bases between. In DNA form, the CDR3 reads TGTGCCAGCAGTGGTTCGCTAGCGCCATCCTACAATGAGCAGTTCTTC. This encodes CASSGSLAPSYNEQFF.

The CDR3 region has the DNA TGTGCCAGCAGCCAACTAGTCGGCTACGAGCAGTACTTC. It translates to CASSQLVGYEQYF. The gene calls are TRBV3-1 and TRBJ2-7; no firm D call. The V end was cut by 2 bases, the J end by 3 bases, with 8 bases between. Germline lookup yields CDR1 LGHDT and CDR2 YNNKEL (reference sequence). The CDR3 consists of 13 residues.

The genes are TRBV19 and TRBJ1-1; D remains unclear. Trimming removed 1 base at V and 2 bases at J, with 8 bases between. The CDR3 runs to 14 residues. The germline gives CDR1 LNHDA, CDR2 SQIVND (reference sequence). As DNA, the CDR3 is TGTGCCAGTAGTATAGCGGAGTCTAACACTGAAGCTTTCTTT. It encodes CASSIAESNTEAFF.

The V call is TRBV7-2, the J call TRBJ2-5; TRBD1 matches at 7 bases. CDR3 length: 14 amino acids. Germline loops: CDR1 SGHTA, CDR2 FQGNSA. V dropped 2 bases and J dropped 4; count of bases not matched to a gene: 4. This CDR3 is CASSLTGTVETQYF. CDR3 DNA: TGTGCCAGCAGCTTAACCGGGACAGTAGAGACCCAGTACTTC.

The rearrangement joins TRBV6-5 to TRBJ1-4, with 7 bases fitting TRBD1. CDR1 and CDR2 (germline): MNHEY, SVGAGI. The CDR3 has 14 amino acids. V trimming: 7 bases; J trimming: 6 bases; junction bases outside the gene matches: 8. The CDR3 sequence is CASTETGRDEKLFF. The CDR3 DNA reads TGTGCCAGCACCGAGACAGGGAGGGATGAAAAACTGTTTTTT.

The table lists this clonotype with a few counts. The gene calls are TRBV7-2 and TRBJ2-6, with D unclear. In germline, CDR1 is SGHTA, CDR2 FQGNSA. V lost 5 bases, J lost 0 bases, and 8 bases lay in between. This CDR3 has 15 residues. CDR3 sequence reads: CASSVQTSGANVLTF. CDR3 sequence (DNA): TGTGCCAGCAGCGTCCAGACCTCTGGGGCCAACGTCCTGACTTTC.

This clonotype was detected a few times. This chain connects TRBV12-3 or TRBV12-4 to TRBJ1-6; the D gene is possibly TRBD1 (5 bases). Trimming stripped 2 bases from V and 7 bases from J, with 12 bases between. CDR3 length: 15 amino acids. CDR3 coding DNA: TGTGCCAGCAGTTTAAGGGGTGAGTGGAATTCACCCCTCCACTTT. Amino acid sequence: CASSLRGEWNSPLHF.

V is TRBV11-1 and J is TRBJ2-4; D is perhaps TRBD2 (5 bases). The CDR3 length is 14 residues. Trimming shortened V by 5 bases and J by 5 bases, and 13 bases separated the two germline ends. Germline V gene data show CDR1 as SGHAT and CDR2 as FQDESV (reference sequence). CDR3 bases: TGTGCCAGCAGCCTACTGAGGGCCCAAAACATTCAGTACTTC. It yields the protein CASSLLRAQNIQYF.

This clonotype was counted ten times or more. The chain links TRBV7-2 to TRBJ2-7; the D is unclear. The V and J ends lost 5 bases and 2 bases respectively, with 7 bases between them. The CDR3 extends over 12 amino acids. Germline loops: CDR1 SGHTA, CDR2 FQGNSA. CDR3 protein: CASSPNTYEQYF. In DNA form, the CDR3 reads TGTGCCAGCAGCCCTAACACCTACGAGCAGTACTTC.

This clonotype has a count of ten or more. V is TRBV3-1 and J is TRBJ2-5, with 9 bases fitting TRBD1. With 0 bases clipped from V and 4 bases from J, the junction kept 12 bases outside the gene matches. CDR1 LGHDT and CDR2 YNNKEL come from the germline V gene (reference sequence). This CDR3 comprises 18 residues. The CDR3 here is CASSQDRDRVPLPETQYF. The CDR3, as DNA: TGTGCCAGCAGCCAAGATCGGGACAGGGTGCCCCTGCCAGAGACCCAGTACTTC.

This clonotype has just a few counts. The CDR3 loop is CASSYSLQGASYNSPLHF. CDR3 nucleotides: TGTGCCAGCAGTTACTCGTTACAGGGGGCCTCCTATAATTCACCCCTCCACTTT. The chain is built from TRBV6-5 and TRBJ1-6, with 9 bases matching TRBD1. This CDR3 has 18 residues. The trim removed 0 bases at V and 0 bases at J, leaving 3 bases unmatched. The germline CDR1 and CDR2 sequences are MNHEY and SVGAGI.

This chain links TRBV19 with TRBJ2-1; TRBD2 matches at 10 bases. Per the germline V gene, CDR1 is LNHDA and CDR2 is SQIVND (reference sequence). CDR3 length: 15 residues. Trimming cost V 4 bases and J 7 bases; bases outside gene matches: 7. CDR3 in amino acids: CASSTSGRFYNEQFF. The CDR3 DNA follows: TGTGCCAGTAGTACTAGCGGGAGATTTTATAATGAGCAGTTCTTC.

There are many counts of this clonotype. CDR3 sequence: CSASGDREAEETQYF. CDR3 DNA: TGCAGTGCGAGCGGGGACAGGGAGGCAGAAGAGACCCAGTACTTC. The chain uses TRBV20-1 and TRBJ2-5; 9 positions agree with TRBD1. Per germline, CDR1 DFQATT and CDR2 SNEGSKA (reference sequence). V was pared by 6 bases and J by 3 bases, with 11 bases of the junction left unmatched. The CDR3 is 15 amino acids.

The chain employs TRBV12-3 or TRBV12-4 and TRBJ2-3; 7 bases map to TRBD2. The CDR3 is 16 residues long. Losses at the gene ends were 7 bases for V and 4 bases for J; bases not matched to a gene: 14. The CDR3 loop is CASTPGEGGVADTQYF. The CDR3 DNA is TGTGCCAGCACCCCGGGAGAGGGAGGGGTCGCAGATACGCAGTATTTT.

This chain uses TRBV28 with TRBJ1-6; D gene uncertain. The V gene lost 5 bases and the J gene lost 7 bases, with 15 bases spanning the gap. The CDR3 extends over 15 amino acids. Germline lookup yields CDR1 MDHEN and CDR2 SYDVKM. The CDR3, as DNA: TGTGCCAGCAGTCCCTTTCTGGGTTCGAATTCACCCCTCCACTTT. Amino acid sequence: CASSPFLGSNSPLHF.

In this sample, this clonotype turned up many times. V and J are TRBV7-9 and TRBJ2-5, with 9 bases fitting TRBD1. Looked up from germline, CDR1 is SEHNR and CDR2 is FQNEAQ (reference sequence). The J segment lost 4 bases and the V segment lost 5 bases, leaving 8 bases of the junction unmatched. The CDR3 spans 15 residues. CDR3 sequence reads: CASSDYDRGAETQYF. For the CDR3, the DNA is TGTGCCAGCAGCGACTACGACAGGGGGGCAGAGACCCAGTACTTC.

About this clonotype itself: Since a much larger clone is just one base distant, this may be a read error. The chain links TRBV7-3 to TRBJ2-1; 7 bases agree with TRBD2. The CDR3 extends over 15 amino acids. J was trimmed by 12 bases and V by 2 bases; bases with no gene match: 13. Germline assignment: CDR1 SGHTA and CDR2 FQGTGA. The CDR3 DNA reads as TGTGCCAGCAGCTTAGGCCGTGGCGGGAGCTATGGGCAGTTCTTC. Its protein product is CASSLGRGGSYGQFF.

The rearrangement links TRBV12-3 or TRBV12-4 to TRBJ2-1, with 11 bases identical to TRBD1. This CDR3 spans 16 amino acids. With V trimmed by 2 bases and J by 7 bases, 7 bases remained unmatched. Written as DNA, the CDR3 is TGTGCCAGCAGTTTAATCGGGACAGGGGGTAAGAATGAGCAGTTCTTC. Translated: CASSLIGTGGKNEQFF.

A few counts support this clonotype. The gene calls are TRBV11-2 and TRBJ2-3, with a tentative D call TRBD2 (5 bases). Trimming pared 1 base from V and 9 bases from J, leaving 17 bases between. Germline loops: CDR1 SGHAT, CDR2 FQNNGV. The CDR3 is made up of 15 amino acids. The CDR3 protein is CASSLGRVRPTTQYF. CDR3 nucleotide sequence: TGTGCCAGCAGCTTAGGGCGGGTACGACCGACAACGCAGTATTTT.